The clone carrying this T cell receptor beta chain has more than one count but fewer than ten. Its matching antigen is unknown. These data originate in a study of response to subunit inactivated influenza vaccine. Overall study results and limits: New T cells are recruited in small numbers by each seasonal influenza vaccination, according to the authors' suggestion.

TCRdb recomputed calls from the RT-PCR reads with MiXCR, one row per CDR3 protein. The sample consists of approximately 700,000 distinct CDR3 sequences, approximately 15% of them appearing once. The V end lost 2 bases, the J end lost 3 bases, and 21 bases lay between the germline ends. Germline CDR1 reads MNHEY; CDR2 reads SVGEGT. The CDR3 runs 18 residues. The V and J genes are TRBV6-2 or TRBV6-3 and TRBJ2-3; TRBD2 is a possible D gene (7 bases). The receptor was derived from a man aged 45 to 65 who received an inactivated influenza vaccine. Sequencing used PBMCs from blood, obtained 14 to 15 days before vaccination. CDR3 loop: CASSYGPGRETGTDTQYF. The CDR3 nucleotides read TGTGCCAGCAGTTACGGGCCTGGGCGGGAGACAGGAACAGATACGCAGTATTTT.